A selection of T cell receptor beta chains follows, all from one sample in a study of blood T cell repertoires in COVID-19. TCRdb's copy holds only in-frame clones and misses some; the assay was immunoSEQ multiplex PCR. Of roughly 320,000 clones listed, around 85% are singletons. Sequenced input: peripheral blood. Receptors originate from a human donor in a cohort sampled during active COVID-19. The CDR3 runs from the conserved cysteine through the conserved F or W.

>TRBJ2-5|TRBV5-4
CASSLADGEGETQYF
>TRBJ2-2|TRBV30
CASVKRGTGDSTGELFF
>TRBJ1-1|TRBV4-1
CASSRQGNGMNTEAFF
>TRBJ2-2|TRBV11-3
CASSRVLPGQGARELFF
>TRBJ1-1|TRBV9
CASSSPPREAFF
>TRBJ1-5|TRBV18
CASSLGPRVGNQPQHF
>TRBJ2-2|TRBV7-9
CASSHRANTGELFF
>TRBJ1-5|TRBV24-1
CATALGGERNQPQHF
>TRBJ1-2|TRBV7-9
CASDSITRYGYTF
>TRBJ2-7|TRBV11-1
CASSYQALSSYEQYF
>TRBJ2-7|TRBV3-1/TRBV3-2
CASSSTPGQSRPYEQYF
>TRBJ1-1|TRBV25-1
CASSEYGTKNTEAFF
>TRBJ2-2|TRBV30
CALLEGAGELFF
>TRBJ2-3|TRBV5-4
CASSPRQGGGTADTQYF
>TRBJ2-7|TRBV12-3/TRBV12-4
CASSLNRGEQYF
>TRBJ1-5|TRBV27
CASSLGQGGYQPQHF
>TRBJ2-5|TRBV30
CAWRGTGYLETQYF
>TRBJ2-3|TRBV11-2
CASSSSGQTRKGTDTQYF
>TRBJ1-2|TRBV6-5
CASSQDREWAYGYTF
>TRBJ2-7|TRBV7-9
CASSSSPQGAGSYEQYF
>TRBJ2-7|TRBV2
CANQRGPTYEQYF
>TRBJ1-2|TRBV2
CASSESPSTGYTF
>TRBJ1-1|TRBV19
CASSRNRGTEAFF
>TRBJ2-7|TRBV6-5
CASSGQGMSYEQYF
>TRBJ1-2|TRBV24-1
CATSDRNYGYTF
>TRBJ2-7|TRBV30
CAWRKTGSGEQYF
>TRBJ1-1|TRBV12-5
CASGHDRGRYTEAFF
>TRBJ1-3|TRBV9
CASSEYGNTIYF
>TRBJ2-3|TRBV10-2
CASRLAGGTDTQYF
>TRBJ2-6|TRBV5-1
CASSWTGTTGANVLTF
>TRBJ2-1|TRBV20-1
CSAELYNEQFF
>TRBJ1-3|TRBV7-2
CASSIDGSSGNTIYF
>TRBJ2-1|TRBV7-3
CASSLKGPGGAGPYNEQFF
>TRBJ1-1|TRBV18
CASSQLVSETEAFF
>TRBJ2-2|TRBV15
CATSRDLFTGELFF
>TRBJ2-6|TRBV9
CASSGLAGVGANVLTF
>TRBJ1-5|TRBV11-2
CASSPEIGNQPQHF
>TRBJ2-7|TRBV4-1
CASSEQGGQAYEQYF
>TRBJ2-6|TRBV5-4
CASSLAGAGANVLTF
>TRBJ1-2|TRBV6-4
CASSDSRDRGWSYYGYTF
>TRBJ2-2|TRBV2
CASRTGSGELFF
>TRBJ1-1|TRBV6-1
CASSEYAGLTEAFF
>TRBJ2-5|TRBV14
CASSPPGQGETQYF
>TRBJ2-3|TRBV3-1/TRBV3-2
CASSQRGPGTDTQYF
>TRBJ1-5|TRBV12-3/TRBV12-4
CASSPDRNQPQHF
>TRBJ2-1|TRBV7-6
CASSKTSGGHYNEQFF
>TRBJ1-5|TRBV24-1
CATSDSRGTGVQPQHF
>TRBJ1-2|TRBV5-4
CASSLDREAVGYTF
>TRBJ2-3|TRBV27
CASSRDRGLVDTQYF
>TRBJ2-1|TRBV6-5
CASSYSGGYEQFF
>TRBJ1-2|TRBV5-4
CASSPPTLPYGYTF
>TRBJ2-7|TRBV24-1
CATSKRTGAEQYF
>TRBJ1-6|TRBV19
CASRTGRGSPLHF
>TRBJ2-2|TRBV3-1/TRBV3-2
CASSQGELSGLFF
>TRBJ2-7|TRBV6-5
CASTRDRGTEQYF
>TRBJ1-5|TRBV7-2
CASSLSYSNQPQHF
>TRBJ1-1|TRBV18
CASSPWGGMNTEAFF